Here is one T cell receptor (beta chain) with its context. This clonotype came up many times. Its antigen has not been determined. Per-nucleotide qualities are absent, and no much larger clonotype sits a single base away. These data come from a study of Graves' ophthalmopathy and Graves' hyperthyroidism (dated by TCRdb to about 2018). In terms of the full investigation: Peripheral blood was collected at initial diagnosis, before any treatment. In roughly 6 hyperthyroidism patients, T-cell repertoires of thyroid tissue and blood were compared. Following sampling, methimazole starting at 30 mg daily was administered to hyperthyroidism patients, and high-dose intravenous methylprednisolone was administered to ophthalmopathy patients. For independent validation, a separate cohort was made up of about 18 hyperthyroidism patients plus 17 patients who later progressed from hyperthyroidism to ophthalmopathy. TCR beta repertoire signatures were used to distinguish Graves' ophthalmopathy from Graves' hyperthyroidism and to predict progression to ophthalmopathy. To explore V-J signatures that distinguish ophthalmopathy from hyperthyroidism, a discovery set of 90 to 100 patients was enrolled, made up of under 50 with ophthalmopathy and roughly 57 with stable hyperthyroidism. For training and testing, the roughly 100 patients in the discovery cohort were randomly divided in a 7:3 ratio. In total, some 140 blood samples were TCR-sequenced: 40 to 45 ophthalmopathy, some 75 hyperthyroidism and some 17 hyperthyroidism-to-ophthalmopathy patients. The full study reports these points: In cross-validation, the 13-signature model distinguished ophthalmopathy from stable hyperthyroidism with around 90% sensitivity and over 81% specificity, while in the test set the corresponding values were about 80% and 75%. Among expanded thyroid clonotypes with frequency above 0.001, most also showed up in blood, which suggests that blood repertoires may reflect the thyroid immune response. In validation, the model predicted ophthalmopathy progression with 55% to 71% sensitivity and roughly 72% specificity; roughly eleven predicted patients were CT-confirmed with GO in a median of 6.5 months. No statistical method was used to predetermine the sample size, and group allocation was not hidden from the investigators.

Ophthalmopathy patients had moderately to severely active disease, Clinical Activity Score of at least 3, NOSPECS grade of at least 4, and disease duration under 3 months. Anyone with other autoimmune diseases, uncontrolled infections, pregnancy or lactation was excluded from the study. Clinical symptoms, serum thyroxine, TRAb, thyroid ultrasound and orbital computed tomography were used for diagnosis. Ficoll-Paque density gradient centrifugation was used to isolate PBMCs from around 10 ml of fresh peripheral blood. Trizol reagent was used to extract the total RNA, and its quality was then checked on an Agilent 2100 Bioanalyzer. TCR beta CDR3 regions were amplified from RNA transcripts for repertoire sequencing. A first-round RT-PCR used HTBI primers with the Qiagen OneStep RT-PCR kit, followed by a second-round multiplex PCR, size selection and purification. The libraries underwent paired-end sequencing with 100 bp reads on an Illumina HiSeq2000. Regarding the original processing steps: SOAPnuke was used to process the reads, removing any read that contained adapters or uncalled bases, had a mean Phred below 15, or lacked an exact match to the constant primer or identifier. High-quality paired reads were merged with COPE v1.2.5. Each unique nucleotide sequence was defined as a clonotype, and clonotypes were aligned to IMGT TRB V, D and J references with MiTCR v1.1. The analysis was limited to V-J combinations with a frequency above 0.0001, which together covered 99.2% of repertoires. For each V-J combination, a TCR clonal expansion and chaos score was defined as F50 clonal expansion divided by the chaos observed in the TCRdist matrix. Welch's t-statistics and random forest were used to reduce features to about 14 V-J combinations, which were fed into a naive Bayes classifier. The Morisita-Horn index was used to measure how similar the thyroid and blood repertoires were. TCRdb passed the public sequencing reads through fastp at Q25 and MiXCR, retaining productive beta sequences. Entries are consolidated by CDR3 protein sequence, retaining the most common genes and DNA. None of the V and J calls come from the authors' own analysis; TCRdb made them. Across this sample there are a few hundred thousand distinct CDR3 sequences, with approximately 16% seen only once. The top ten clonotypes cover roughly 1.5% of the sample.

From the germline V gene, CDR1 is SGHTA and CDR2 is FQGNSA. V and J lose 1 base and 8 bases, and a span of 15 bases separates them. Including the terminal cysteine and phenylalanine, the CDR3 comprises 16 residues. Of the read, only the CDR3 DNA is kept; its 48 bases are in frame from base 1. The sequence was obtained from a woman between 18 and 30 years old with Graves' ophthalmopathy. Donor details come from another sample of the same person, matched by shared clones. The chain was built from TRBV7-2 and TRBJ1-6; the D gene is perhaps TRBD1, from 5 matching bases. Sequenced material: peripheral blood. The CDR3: CASSLDPRVWDSPLHF. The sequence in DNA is TGTGCCAGCAGCTTAGATCCCAGGGTTTGGGATTCACCCCTCCACTTT.